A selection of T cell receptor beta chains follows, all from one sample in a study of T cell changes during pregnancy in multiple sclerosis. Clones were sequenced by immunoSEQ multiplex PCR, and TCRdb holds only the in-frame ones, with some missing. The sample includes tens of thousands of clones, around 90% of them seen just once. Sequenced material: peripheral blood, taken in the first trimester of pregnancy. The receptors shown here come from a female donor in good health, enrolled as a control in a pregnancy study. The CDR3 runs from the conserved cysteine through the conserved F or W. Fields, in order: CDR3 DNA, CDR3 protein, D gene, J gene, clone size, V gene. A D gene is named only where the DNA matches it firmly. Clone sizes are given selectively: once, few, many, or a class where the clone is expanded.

CDR3nt: TGTGCCAGCAGTGAATTTAGATTCCAAGAGACCCAGTACTTC
CDR3aa: CASSEFRFQETQYF
d_gene: .
j_gene: TRBJ2-5
abundance: .
v_gene: TRBV2

CDR3nt: TGTGCCAGCAGCTCCCTGGGGACAGGGACACTTTGGTATGGCTACACCTTC
CDR3aa: CASSSLGTGTLWYGYTF
d_gene: TRBD1
j_gene: TRBJ1-2
abundance: .
v_gene: TRBV11-2

CDR3nt: TGTGCCTGGAGTAGGCAGGGTGCAGATACGCAGTATTTT
CDR3aa: CAWSRQGADTQYF
d_gene: .
j_gene: TRBJ2-3
abundance: .
v_gene: TRBV30

CDR3nt: TGTGCCAGCAGCGGGGGAGGGATCGCAGATACGCAGTATTTT
CDR3aa: CASSGGGIADTQYF
d_gene: TRBD2
j_gene: TRBJ2-3
abundance: .
v_gene: TRBV9

CDR3nt: TGTGCCAGTGGACAGCTGAACACTGAAGCTTTCTTT
CDR3aa: CASGQLNTEAFF
d_gene: .
j_gene: TRBJ1-1
abundance: few
v_gene: TRBV7-6

CDR3nt: TGTGCCAGCAGCTGGACAGGGGGCCTAGGGGAGCTGTTTTTT
CDR3aa: CASSWTGGLGELFF
d_gene: TRBD1
j_gene: TRBJ2-2
abundance: .
v_gene: TRBV5-8

CDR3nt: TGCGCCAGCAGCCAAGGTCCAAACAGGGGGGATGGCTACACCTTC
CDR3aa: CASSQGPNRGDGYTF
d_gene: TRBD1
j_gene: TRBJ1-2
abundance: .
v_gene: TRBV4-3

CDR3nt: TGTGCCAGCAGCATCGTAGGCGGGGGGGCGGGTAATGAGCAGTTCTTC
CDR3aa: CASSIVGGGAGNEQFF
d_gene: TRBD2
j_gene: TRBJ2-1
abundance: once
v_gene: TRBV7-2

CDR3nt: TGTGCCAGCAGCCTTCTGGGGGGGGGAGATGAAGCTTTCTTT
CDR3aa: CASSLLGGGDEAFF
d_gene: .
j_gene: TRBJ1-1
abundance: .
v_gene: TRBV7-3

CDR3nt: TGTGCCAGCCAGGGTACCGGGGAGCTGTTTTTT
CDR3aa: CASQGTGELFF
d_gene: .
j_gene: TRBJ2-2
abundance: .
v_gene: TRBV2

CDR3nt: TGTGCCAGTACCACATGGGGGGAAGTCGGAAACACCATATATTTT
CDR3aa: CASTTWGEVGNTIYF
d_gene: .
j_gene: TRBJ1-3
abundance: .
v_gene: TRBV19

CDR3nt: TGTGCCAGCTCAGGAGGAGATAATTCACCCCTCCACTTT
CDR3aa: CASSGGDNSPLHF
d_gene: .
j_gene: TRBJ1-6
abundance: few
v_gene: TRBV18

CDR3nt: TGTGCCAGCAGCCCGACAGCCAACACTGAAGCTTTCTTT
CDR3aa: CASSPTANTEAFF
d_gene: .
j_gene: TRBJ1-1
abundance: .
v_gene: TRBV11-2

CDR3nt: TGTGCCAGTAGTATGACAGGGTCCTGGAACACTGAAGCTTTCTTT
CDR3aa: CASSMTGSWNTEAFF
d_gene: TRBD1
j_gene: TRBJ1-1
abundance: .
v_gene: TRBV19

CDR3nt: TGTGCCAGCAGCCAAGCGGGGGAGACAGATACGCAGTATTTT
CDR3aa: CASSQAGETDTQYF
d_gene: TRBD2
j_gene: TRBJ2-3
abundance: once
v_gene: TRBV6-6

CDR3nt: TGTGCCACCAGCAGGGGACAGGTAACCGGGGAGCTGTTTTTT
CDR3aa: CATSRGQVTGELFF
d_gene: TRBD1
j_gene: TRBJ2-2
abundance: .
v_gene: TRBV15

CDR3nt: TGCGCCAGCAGCCAACGACAGGGAATCAGTGAAGCTTTCTTT
CDR3aa: CASSQRQGISEAFF
d_gene: TRBD1
j_gene: TRBJ1-1
abundance: .
v_gene: TRBV5-1

CDR3nt: TGTGCCTGGACTAGCGGGGGGGGACTCGGGGTGACCCAGTACTTC
CDR3aa: CAWTSGGGLGVTQYF
d_gene: TRBD2
j_gene: TRBJ2-5
abundance: .
v_gene: TRBV30

CDR3nt: TGTGCCAGCAGCCCCTCCGCCAGGGGTTTTAATTACACCTTC
CDR3aa: CASSPSARGFNYTF
d_gene: .
j_gene: TRBJ1-2
abundance: .
v_gene: TRBV5-6

CDR3nt: TGTGCCAGCAGCGGGCGCGGGGCAAACTCCTACGAGCAGTACTTC
CDR3aa: CASSGRGANSYEQYF
d_gene: .
j_gene: TRBJ2-7
abundance: .
v_gene: TRBV7-9

CDR3nt: TGCGCCAGCAGCCATCGCACTAGCGGGGGGTACACAGATACGCAGTATTTT
CDR3aa: CASSHRTSGGYTDTQYF
d_gene: TRBD2
j_gene: TRBJ2-3
abundance: .
v_gene: TRBV4-1

CDR3nt: TGTGCCAGCAGCGTAGCTGGAGCGAACACTGAAGCTTTCTTT
CDR3aa: CASSVAGANTEAFF
d_gene: .
j_gene: TRBJ1-1
abundance: .
v_gene: TRBV9

CDR3nt: TGTGCCAGCAGCTTAACCCCGGGAAACACCATATATTTT
CDR3aa: CASSLTPGNTIYF
d_gene: .
j_gene: TRBJ1-3
abundance: .
v_gene: TRBV7-3

CDR3nt: TGTGCCAGCAGCGGACAGTCGAACACTGAAGCTTTCTTT
CDR3aa: CASSGQSNTEAFF
d_gene: .
j_gene: TRBJ1-1
abundance: .
v_gene: TRBV11-1

CDR3nt: TGTGCCTGGAGCAACGGGACAGGCATGTTAGGGCAGTACTTC
CDR3aa: CAWSNGTGMLGQYF
d_gene: TRBD1
j_gene: TRBJ2-7
abundance: .
v_gene: TRBV30

CDR3nt: TGTGCCAGCAGCTTAGGGGGCTTTCGGGCCGGTTCCTACGAGCAGTACTTC
CDR3aa: CASSLGGFRAGSYEQYF
d_gene: .
j_gene: TRBJ2-7
abundance: .
v_gene: TRBV11-1

CDR3nt: TGCAGCGTTGGTCATTGGGGCAGGGAGAACACTGAAGCTTTCTTT
CDR3aa: CSVGHWGRENTEAFF
d_gene: .
j_gene: TRBJ1-1
abundance: few
v_gene: TRBV29-1

CDR3nt: TGTGCCAGCAGCCAAGCAGGGGTCTCTGGAAACACCATATATTTT
CDR3aa: CASSQAGVSGNTIYF
d_gene: .
j_gene: TRBJ1-3
abundance: .
v_gene: TRBV5-8

CDR3nt: TGCGCCAGCAGCATCGGTCCGCCGGGAGCTGAAGCTTTCTTT
CDR3aa: CASSIGPPGAEAFF
d_gene: .
j_gene: TRBJ1-1
abundance: .
v_gene: TRBV5-1

CDR3nt: TGTGCCAGCAGCCAGGCTATAGCGGGGGGGCCAGATACGCAGTATTTT
CDR3aa: CASSQAIAGGPDTQYF
d_gene: TRBD2
j_gene: TRBJ2-3
abundance: .
v_gene: TRBV4-2

CDR3nt: TGTGCCAGCAGCTTAGAATCAGGGGGGACTGAAGCTTTCTTT
CDR3aa: CASSLESGGTEAFF
d_gene: TRBD1
j_gene: TRBJ1-1
abundance: .
v_gene: TRBV7-6

CDR3nt: TGCAGCGTTGAAGTGTCAGGCATTTCCTACGAGCAGTACTTC
CDR3aa: CSVEVSGISYEQYF
d_gene: .
j_gene: TRBJ2-7
abundance: .
v_gene: TRBV29-1

CDR3nt: TGTGCCAGCAGTTACCTGGGACAGGGTAAAGAAAAACTGTTTTTT
CDR3aa: CASSYLGQGKEKLFF
d_gene: TRBD1
j_gene: TRBJ1-4
abundance: .
v_gene: TRBV6-6

CDR3nt: TGTGCCAGCAGGGGACTCCCAGCACGAGATACGCAGTATTTT
CDR3aa: CASRGLPARDTQYF
d_gene: .
j_gene: TRBJ2-3
abundance: .
v_gene: TRBV2

CDR3nt: TGTGCCAGCAGTTACCGCGGATACCAGCAATATGGCTACACCTTC
CDR3aa: CASSYRGYQQYGYTF
d_gene: .
j_gene: TRBJ1-2
abundance: once
v_gene: TRBV6-5

CDR3nt: TGCGCCAGCAGCTTGGGGATCCCGGGTGCGGGTAATGTGAAAAGGAACACTGAAGCTTTCTTT
CDR3aa: CASSLGIPGAGNVKRNTEAFF
d_gene: .
j_gene: TRBJ1-1
abundance: .
v_gene: TRBV5-1

CDR3nt: TGTGCCAGCAATGGGGGGTCTAGCACAGATACGCAGTATTTT
CDR3aa: CASNGGSSTDTQYF
d_gene: .
j_gene: TRBJ2-3
abundance: .
v_gene: TRBV6-7

CDR3nt: TGTGCCAGCAGTGCGGGACAGGTTATCATCTATGGCTACACCTTC
CDR3aa: CASSAGQVIIYGYTF
d_gene: TRBD1
j_gene: TRBJ1-2
abundance: .
v_gene: TRBV2

CDR3nt: TGTGCCAGCAGCGCCGGGACAGCCGGTGAGGAATACTTC
CDR3aa: CASSAGTAGEEYF
d_gene: TRBD1
j_gene: TRBJ2-7
abundance: .
v_gene: TRBV9

CDR3nt: TGTGCCAGCAGCGCAGCGGGGGGCTACTCCTACAATGAGCAGTTCTTC
CDR3aa: CASSAAGGYSYNEQFF
d_gene: TRBD2
j_gene: TRBJ2-1
abundance: .
v_gene: TRBV9

CDR3nt: TGTGCCAGCTCCGTACGGAGCGGAGTAAATTCACCCCTCCACTTT
CDR3aa: CASSVRSGVNSPLHF
d_gene: .
j_gene: TRBJ1-6
abundance: .
v_gene: TRBV14

CDR3nt: TGTGCCAGCAGCTTGGTCTCTAATGAAAAACTGTTTTTT
CDR3aa: CASSLVSNEKLFF
d_gene: .
j_gene: TRBJ1-4
abundance: .
v_gene: TRBV5-6

CDR3nt: TGCGCCAGCAGCCAGCCGTTAGACATCGGTCAAGTCGGGGAGCTGTTTTTT
CDR3aa: CASSQPLDIGQVGELFF
d_gene: .
j_gene: TRBJ2-2
abundance: .
v_gene: TRBV4-1

CDR3nt: TGTGCCAGCAGCTCCCTGGGGGGGAGGGACGCCTTAGGGGACACTGAAGCTTTCTTT
CDR3aa: CASSSLGGRDALGDTEAFF
d_gene: .
j_gene: TRBJ1-1
abundance: .
v_gene: TRBV7-3

CDR3nt: TGTGCCAGCAGTTTATCCCGACAGGGGCGAAGACGCTTC
CDR3aa: CASSLSRQGRRRF
d_gene: TRBD1
j_gene: TRBJ2-7
abundance: .
v_gene: TRBV27

CDR3nt: TGTGCCAGCAGCGAACAGGGTCTGGGCGAGCAGTACTTC
CDR3aa: CASSEQGLGEQYF
d_gene: .
j_gene: TRBJ2-7
abundance: .
v_gene: TRBV7-6

CDR3nt: TGTGCCAGCACTAGGGACAGGGGGAACACTGAAGCTTTCTTT
CDR3aa: CASTRDRGNTEAFF
d_gene: TRBD1
j_gene: TRBJ1-1
abundance: .
v_gene: TRBV7-8

CDR3nt: TGTGCCAGCAGCTTGGAAAGGGGTAACTATGGCTACACCTTC
CDR3aa: CASSLERGNYGYTF
d_gene: .
j_gene: TRBJ1-2
abundance: .
v_gene: TRBV5-4

CDR3nt: TGTGCCAGTAGTCCAAGCGGTCCCTATGGCTACACCTTC
CDR3aa: CASSPSGPYGYTF
d_gene: .
j_gene: TRBJ1-2
abundance: .
v_gene: TRBV19

CDR3nt: TGTGCCAGCAGTGACTCCCGGGGGGGTTACAATGAGCAGTTCTTC
CDR3aa: CASSDSRGGYNEQFF
d_gene: TRBD2
j_gene: TRBJ2-1
abundance: .
v_gene: TRBV6-4

CDR3nt: TGCAGCGTTGGGACAGGAAACGAGCAGTACTTC
CDR3aa: CSVGTGNEQYF
d_gene: TRBD1
j_gene: TRBJ2-7
abundance: .
v_gene: TRBV29-1

CDR3nt: TGTGCCTGGAGCCCCTTGTCGGACAGTGAAGGCACTGAAGCTTTCTTT
CDR3aa: CAWSPLSDSEGTEAFF
d_gene: .
j_gene: TRBJ1-1
abundance: .
v_gene: TRBV30

CDR3nt: TGTGCCAGTAGAGGGGGACTAAACTATGGCTACACCTTC
CDR3aa: CASRGGLNYGYTF
d_gene: .
j_gene: TRBJ1-2
abundance: .
v_gene: TRBV19

CDR3nt: TGTGCCAGCAGCCACCGGGACAGCTCCTACGAGCAGTACTTC
CDR3aa: CASSHRDSSYEQYF
d_gene: TRBD1
j_gene: TRBJ2-7
abundance: .
v_gene: TRBV7-9

CDR3nt: TGTGCCAGCAGTGAAATCGGCGGGGGAGGAGATACGCAGTATTTT
CDR3aa: CASSEIGGGGDTQYF
d_gene: TRBD2
j_gene: TRBJ2-3
abundance: .
v_gene: TRBV25-1

CDR3nt: TGTGCCAGCAGCTTAAGACAGGGGACAAATAATTCACCCCTCCACTTT
CDR3aa: CASSLRQGTNNSPLHF
d_gene: TRBD1
j_gene: TRBJ1-6
abundance: .
v_gene: TRBV7-2

CDR3nt: TGTGCCTGGAGTGCCCCAGGACAGGGCACAGATACGCAGTATTTT
CDR3aa: CAWSAPGQGTDTQYF
d_gene: TRBD1
j_gene: TRBJ2-3
abundance: .
v_gene: TRBV30